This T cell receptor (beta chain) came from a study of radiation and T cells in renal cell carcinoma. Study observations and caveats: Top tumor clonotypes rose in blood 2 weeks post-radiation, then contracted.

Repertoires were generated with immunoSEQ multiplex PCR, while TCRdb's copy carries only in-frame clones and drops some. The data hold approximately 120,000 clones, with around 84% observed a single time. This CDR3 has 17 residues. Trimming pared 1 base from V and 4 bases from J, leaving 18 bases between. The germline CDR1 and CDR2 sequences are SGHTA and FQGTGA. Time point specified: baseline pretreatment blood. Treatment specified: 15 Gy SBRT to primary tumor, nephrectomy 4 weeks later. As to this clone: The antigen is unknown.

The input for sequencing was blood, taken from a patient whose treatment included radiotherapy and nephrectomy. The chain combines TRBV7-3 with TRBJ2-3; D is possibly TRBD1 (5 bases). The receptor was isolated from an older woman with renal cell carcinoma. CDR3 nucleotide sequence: TGTGCCAGCAGCTTAAACCCCCGGCAGGGCTTCGCAGATACGCAGTATTTT. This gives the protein CASSLNPRQGFADTQYF.